This T cell receptor beta chain was observed in a study of cytotoxic CD8 clonotypes in ibrutinib-treated CLL. TCRdb's copy holds only in-frame clones and misses some; the assay was immunoSEQ multiplex PCR. The data hold 250,000 to 350,000 clones, with around 76% observed a single time. Findings of the study overall: Public clonotypes (which were uncommon) either contracted or remained stable on treatment.

The CDR3 extends over 14 amino acids. Germline V gene lookup returns CDR1 MNHNY and CDR2 SVGAGI (reference sequence). With 3 bases removed from V and 5 bases from J, the gap between germline ends came to 13 bases. On this clone: Its antigen is not known.

Sample: PBMCs, taken at disease progression, from a patient treated with ibrutinib. V usage is TRBV6-6 and J usage is TRBJ1-1; a possible D gene is TRBD1 (5 bases). The receptor was derived from a human donor with chronic lymphocytic leukemia. The CDR3, as DNA: TGTGCCAGCAGTTATCGACAGTCAGAAACTGAAGCTTTCTTT. As protein: CASSYRQSETEAFF.